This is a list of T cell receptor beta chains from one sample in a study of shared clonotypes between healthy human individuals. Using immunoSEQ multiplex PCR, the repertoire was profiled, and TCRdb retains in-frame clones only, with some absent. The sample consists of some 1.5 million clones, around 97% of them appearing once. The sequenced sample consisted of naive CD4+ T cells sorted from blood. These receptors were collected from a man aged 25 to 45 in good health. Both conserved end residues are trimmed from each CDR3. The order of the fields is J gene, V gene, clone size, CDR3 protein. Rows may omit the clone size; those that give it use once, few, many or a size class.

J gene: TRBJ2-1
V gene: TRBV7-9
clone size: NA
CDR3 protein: ASSLGGQTNEQF

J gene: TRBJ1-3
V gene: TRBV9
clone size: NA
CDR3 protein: ASSPPAGNTIY

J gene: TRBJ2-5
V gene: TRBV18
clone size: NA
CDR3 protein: ASSPRPAGDGETQY

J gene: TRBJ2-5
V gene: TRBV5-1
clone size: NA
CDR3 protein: ASSLARLAGKETQY

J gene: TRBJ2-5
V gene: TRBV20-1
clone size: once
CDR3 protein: SASLILPQY

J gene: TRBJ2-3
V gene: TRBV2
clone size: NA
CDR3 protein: ASSDRGGRADTQY

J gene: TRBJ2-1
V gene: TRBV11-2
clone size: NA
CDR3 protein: ASSLSPLEQF

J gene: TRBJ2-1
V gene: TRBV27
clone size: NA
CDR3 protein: ASSLAGAPYNEQF

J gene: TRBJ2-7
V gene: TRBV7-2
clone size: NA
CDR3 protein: ASSLRFSGIGSYEQY

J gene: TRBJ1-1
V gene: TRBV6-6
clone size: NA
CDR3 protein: ASYQATEAF

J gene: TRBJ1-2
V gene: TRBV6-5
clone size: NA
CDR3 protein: ASSQTGRGGYT

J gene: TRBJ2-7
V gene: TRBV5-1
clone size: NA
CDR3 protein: ASSLEGSYEQY

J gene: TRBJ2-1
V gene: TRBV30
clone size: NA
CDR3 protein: ACGPGGSYNEQF

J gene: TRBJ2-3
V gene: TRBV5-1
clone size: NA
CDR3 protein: ASSLDGRVTDTQY

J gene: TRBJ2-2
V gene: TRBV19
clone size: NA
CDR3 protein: ASSIGLPGGELF

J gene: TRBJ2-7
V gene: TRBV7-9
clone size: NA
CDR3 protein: ASSPGGLAGVGYEQY

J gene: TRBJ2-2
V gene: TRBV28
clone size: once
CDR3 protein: ASIGVTNTGELF

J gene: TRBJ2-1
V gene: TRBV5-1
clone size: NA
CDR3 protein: ASSLKGLAGGRGSSYNEQF

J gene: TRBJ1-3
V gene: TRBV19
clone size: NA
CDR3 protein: ASSTGANGNTIY

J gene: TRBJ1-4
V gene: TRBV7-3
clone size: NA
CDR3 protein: ASSLNRAGTKLF

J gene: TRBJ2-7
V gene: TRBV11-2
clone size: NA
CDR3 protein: ASSLAAVLYEQY

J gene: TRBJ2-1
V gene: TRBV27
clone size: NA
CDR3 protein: ASSPKYNEQF

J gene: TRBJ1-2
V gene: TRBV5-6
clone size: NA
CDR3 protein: ASRPVGRVWGYT

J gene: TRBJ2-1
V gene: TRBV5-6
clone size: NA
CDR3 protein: ASSLLAGGLNEQF

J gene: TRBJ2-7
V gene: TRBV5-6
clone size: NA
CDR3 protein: ASSSLRPGTYEQY

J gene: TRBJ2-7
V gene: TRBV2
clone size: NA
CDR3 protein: ASRSGQGSEQY

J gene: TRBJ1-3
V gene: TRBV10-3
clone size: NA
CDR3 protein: AIRGTGVSGNTIY

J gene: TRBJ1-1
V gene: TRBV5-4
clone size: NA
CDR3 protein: ATASNMNTEAF

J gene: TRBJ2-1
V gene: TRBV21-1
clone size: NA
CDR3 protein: ASSLSGTSGPREQF

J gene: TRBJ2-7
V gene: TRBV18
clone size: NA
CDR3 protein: ASSPRRTASYEQY

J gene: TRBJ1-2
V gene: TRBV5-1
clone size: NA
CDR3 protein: ASSPRLENYGYT

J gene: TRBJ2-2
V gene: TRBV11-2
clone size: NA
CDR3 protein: ASSLAGGSCF

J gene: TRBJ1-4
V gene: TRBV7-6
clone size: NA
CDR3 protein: ASSLAGTANEKLF

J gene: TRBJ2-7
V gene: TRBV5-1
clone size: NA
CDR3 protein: ASSLDFRLYEQY

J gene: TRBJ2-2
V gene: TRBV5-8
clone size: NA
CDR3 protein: ASSLEGGRTGELF

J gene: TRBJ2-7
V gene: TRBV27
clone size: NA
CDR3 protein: ASSSKPDDHEQY